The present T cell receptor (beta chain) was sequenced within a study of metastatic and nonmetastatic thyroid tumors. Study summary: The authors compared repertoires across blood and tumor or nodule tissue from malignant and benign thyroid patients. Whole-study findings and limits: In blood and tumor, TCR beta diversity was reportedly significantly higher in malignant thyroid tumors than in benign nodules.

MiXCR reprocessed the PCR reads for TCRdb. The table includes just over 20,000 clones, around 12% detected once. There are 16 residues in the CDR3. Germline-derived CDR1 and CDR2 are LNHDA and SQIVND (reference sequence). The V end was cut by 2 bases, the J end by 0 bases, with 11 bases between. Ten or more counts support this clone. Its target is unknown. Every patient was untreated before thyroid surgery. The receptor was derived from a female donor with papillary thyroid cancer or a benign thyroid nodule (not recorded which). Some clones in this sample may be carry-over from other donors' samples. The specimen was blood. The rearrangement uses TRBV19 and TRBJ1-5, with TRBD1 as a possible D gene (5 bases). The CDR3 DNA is TGTGCCAGTAGTATACAGGGAGGAGCTAGCAATCAGCCCCAGCATTTT. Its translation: CASSIQGGASNQPQHF. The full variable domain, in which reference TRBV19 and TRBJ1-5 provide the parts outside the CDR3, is DGGITQSPKYLFRKEGQNVTLSCEQNLNHDAMYWYRQDPGQGLRLIYYSQIVNDFQKGDIAEGYSVSREKKESFPLTVTSAQKNPTAFYLCASSIQGGASNQPQHFGDGTRLSIL.